The TCR beta chain described here comes from a study of blood T cells in healthy people across ages (dated by TCRdb to the mid-2010s). Describing the broader study: In model experiments, roughly one uniquely barcoded TCR beta cDNA molecule per two T cells was captured by template switching. The donors were divided into four age groups: young (average approximately 17 years), middle-aged (roughly 40), aged (about 56) and long-lived (roughly 82). To avoid experimental bias, donors of different ages were spread randomly across the sequencing lanes. Using the same blood draw, the study looked at two additional independent replicas of 1 million unique cDNA reads for two donors, one aged 18 to 30 and the other aged 80 or older. Using deep sequencing normalized with unique cDNA molecular identifiers, the study measured how TCR beta repertoire diversity changes with age. Study-wide findings and limitations: There was a strong correlation between observed TCR beta diversity and the percentage of naive T cells measured by flow cytometry. Because the CMV infection status of the donors was unknown, age-related changes in expanded clonotypes may potentially have been confounded. Compared with the aged group, the long-lived group had more naive CD4+ T cells, fewer expanded clones and increased TCR diversity, suggesting age selection. Conclusive comparison of naive and antigen-experienced compartments was prevented by the profiling of bulk unsorted PBMCs. Estimates of total diversity based on one million sequenced T cells were considered lower bounds and underestimates. Observed TCR beta diversity per million T cells fell roughly linearly with age, and a significant reduction was already apparent by age about 38.

Donors were roughly 40 systemically healthy Caucasian individuals from Russia aged roughly 6 to 100 years. Each donor gave ten milliliters of peripheral blood, collected into EDTA-treated Vacutainer tubes. Ficoll-Paque density-gradient centrifugation was used to isolate PBMCs, with at least 6.5 million obtained per sample. Trizol reagent was used to extract total RNA from PBMCs, with at least 5 micrograms per sample. The percentages of naive CD45RAhigh/CD27high T cells were determined by flow cytometry on a PBMC aliquot from every donor. In its sample, this clonotype was seen a few times. Its binding antigen is unknown. No base quality information exists; no much larger clone differs at one position. From the cysteine up to the phenylalanine, the CDR3 has a length of 17 residues. Only CDR3 DNA is held: 51 bases, read in frame from base 1. From the germline V gene, CDR1 is SGHTA and CDR2 is FQGNSA. Germline trimming: 5 bases from V, 8 bases from J; junction bases outside gene matches: 18.

Library prep was done by 5' RACE. Instrument used: Illumina HiSeq 2500. The second PCR ran for about 6 to 12 cycles and used a J-beta primer mix along with a sample-barcoded 5' primer. A unique molecular identifier was introduced onto each TCR beta cDNA molecule by a template-switch 5' adaptor carrying 12 random nucleotides. Each sample yielded at least 2.5 million CDR3-containing paired-end reads. All of the RNA was converted into first-strand cDNA using the Mint cDNA synthesis kit, with a TRBC-specific oligonucleotide serving as the primer. After uracil-DNA glycosylase treatment, a first 18-cycle PCR used universal primers M1SS and BC2_uni_R on all cDNA. Per the original workflow: For normalization, 1 million high-quality reads, each with a distinct molecular identifier, were randomly selected from each sample. Reads with shared molecular identifiers were discarded instead of being binned into consensus sequences. MiTCR, set to a Q25 quality threshold and the strictest error-elimination algorithm, was used for CDR3 identification, clonotype clustering and error correction. A nonparametric unseen species model using Euler transformation provided a lower-bound estimate of total TCR beta diversity. The public reads were reprocessed in TCRdb via fastp at Q25 and MiXCR, keeping in-frame beta chains. Entries that share a CDR3 protein sequence are merged under the most common genes and DNA. The V and J calls come from TCRdb's annotation, not from the publication. The sample yields 1.5 million to 2 million distinct CDR3 sequences; about 35% were counted once. Roughly 10% of the sample is in the top ten clones.

Material: blood. In this chain, TRBV7-2 is recombined with TRBJ2-1, with TRBD2 matching 7 junction bases. The receptor was isolated from a woman aged 30 to 39 in good health. The DNA reads TGTGCCAGCAGCAAACAGACCGGGACTACCCCTGCGGATGAGCAGTTCTTC. It codes for CASSKQTGTTPADEQFF. Full variable domain (CDR3 extended with the reference TRBV7-2 and TRBJ2-1 proteins): GAGVSQSPSNKVTEKGKDVELRCDPISGHTALYWYRQSLGQGLEFLIYFQGNSAPDKSGLPSDRFSAERTGGSVSTLTIQRTQQEDSAVYLCASSKQTGTTPADEQFFGPGTRLTVL.